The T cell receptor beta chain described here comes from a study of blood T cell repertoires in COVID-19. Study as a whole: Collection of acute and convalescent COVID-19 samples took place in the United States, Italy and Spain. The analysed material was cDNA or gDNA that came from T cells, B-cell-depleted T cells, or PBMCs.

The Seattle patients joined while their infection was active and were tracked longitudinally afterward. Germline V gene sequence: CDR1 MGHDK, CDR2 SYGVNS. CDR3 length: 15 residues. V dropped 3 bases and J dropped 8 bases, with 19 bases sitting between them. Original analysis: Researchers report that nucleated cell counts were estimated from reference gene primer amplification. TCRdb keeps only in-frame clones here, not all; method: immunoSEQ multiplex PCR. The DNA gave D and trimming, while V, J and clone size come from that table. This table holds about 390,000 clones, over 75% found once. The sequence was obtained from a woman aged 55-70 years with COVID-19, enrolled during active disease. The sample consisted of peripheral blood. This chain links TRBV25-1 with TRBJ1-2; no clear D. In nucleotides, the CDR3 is TGTGCCAGCAGTGACATATCCGGACTTGCGGGGGGCTACACCTTC. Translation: CASSDISGLAGGYTF.